These T cell receptor beta chains were read from a single sample in a study of shared clonotypes between healthy human individuals. TCRdb keeps only in-frame clones here, not all; method: immunoSEQ multiplex PCR. The sample shows about 580,000 clones, about 98% of them seen only once. Sequenced sample: naive CD8+ T cells sorted from blood. These receptors were collected from a young man in good health. CDR3s leave out the opening cysteine and the closing phenylalanine or tryptophan.

J gene,V gene,CDR3 protein
TRBJ2-1,TRBV11-2,ASSLGSAWGNEQF
TRBJ2-1,TRBV19,ASSPGPSGNYNEQF
TRBJ1-1,TRBV7-8,ASSSLTGAMMNTEAF
TRBJ2-7,TRBV5-1,ASSLVGQINYEQY
TRBJ1-1,TRBV29-1,SVDRDRGHTEAF
TRBJ2-3,TRBV4-1,ASSQLAGGPNTDTQY
TRBJ2-7,TRBV11-2,ASSLDDGGYSYEQY
TRBJ2-1,TRBV27,ASSLFGLSSSYNEQF
TRBJ2-5,TRBV7-8,ASSLAGAETQY
TRBJ2-2,TRBV6-1,ASSPYAGPTGELF
TRBJ2-4,TRBV7-2,ASSQYNSPLENIQY
TRBJ1-1,TRBV9,ASSGTDLSMNTEAF
TRBJ2-2,TRBV11-2,ASSLPGTSNTGELF
TRBJ2-7,TRBV6-5,ASVGQGGSYEQY
TRBJ2-7,TRBV27,ASREGTSGNYEQY
TRBJ2-1,TRBV14,ASSPLINSYNEQF
TRBJ1-4,TRBV4-1,ASSQYLIGYEKLF
TRBJ2-7,TRBV29-1,SVGHGTSGPYEQY
TRBJ2-6,TRBV27,ASRASGGANVLT
TRBJ2-7,TRBV14,ASSNQGHEQY
TRBJ2-7,TRBV5-1,ASSLGQTTYEQY
TRBJ1-4,TRBV7-9,ASSSGQGAEKLF
TRBJ2-1,TRBV20-1,SARTEQF
TRBJ2-7,TRBV27,ASSTGTYSYEQY
TRBJ2-3,TRBV28,ATYSGFNTDTQY
TRBJ1-4,TRBV4-3,ASSPMRVSDEKLF
TRBJ1-1,TRBV19,ASSSSGVAAF
TRBJ2-5,TRBV6-4,ASSETGGVRETQY
TRBJ1-1,TRBV2,ASERQDLDTEAF
TRBJ2-1,TRBV11-2,ASSPGEGGYNEQF
TRBJ1-2,TRBV6-5,ASSYVTGKDGYT
TRBJ1-2,TRBV6-5,ASRAYGYT
TRBJ2-7,TRBV9,ASSAVTGFDEQY
TRBJ2-7,TRBV27,ASGKAGVYSYEQY
TRBJ2-2,TRBV10-3,AISQGKTGELF
TRBJ2-7,TRBV9,ASSPAGSGSHEQY
TRBJ2-1,TRBV5-5,ASRTRTSGAMGEQF
TRBJ1-1,TRBV6-1,ASTIRPTANTEAF
TRBJ2-7,TRBV28,ASSFRTPDEQY
TRBJ2-2,TRBV29-1,SVERHSGHHNTGELF
TRBJ2-7,TRBV6-5,ASTVRANSYEQY
TRBJ2-3,TRBV14,ASSPMVRQGSTDTQY